These 25 T cell receptor beta chains originate from one sample sequenced in a study of shared clonotypes between healthy human individuals. Some clones are missing from TCRdb's copy, which holds only in-frame ones; the method was immunoSEQ multiplex PCR. The sample includes more than 900,000 clones, 75% to 80% of them seen just once. Sample: memory CD4+ T cells from PBMCs. Specified subset: CD45RA-negative fraction. The source is a man younger than 35 in good health. Some clones in this sample may be carry-over from other donors' samples.

The rearrangement joins TRBV13 to TRBJ1-2, with unresolved D. The CDR3 sequence is 13 residues long. CDR1 and CDR2 from the germline V gene are PRHDT and FYEKMQ (reference sequence). V shed 0 bases and J shed 8 bases, with 10 bases lying between them. CDR3 loop: CASSLGSLGGYTF. The CDR3 DNA reads TGTGCCAGCAGCTTAGGGTCGCTCGGAGGCTACACCTTC.

The rearrangement links TRBV27 to TRBJ1-1; D is unresolved. Germline loops: CDR1 MNHEY, CDR2 SMNVEV (reference sequence). The V and J ends lost 0 bases and 0 bases respectively, with 5 bases between them. This CDR3 is 14 amino acids long. The CDR3 DNA follows: TGTGCCAGCAGTTTATCGTCTTTGAACACTGAAGCTTTCTTT. As protein: CASSLSSLNTEAFF.

This chain joins TRBV5-1 and TRBJ2-3, with D hard to call. The CDR3 loop spans 13 amino acids. With 0 bases removed from V and 4 bases from J, the gap between germline ends came to 6 bases. The germline gives CDR1 SGHRS, CDR2 YFSETQ. Here the CDR3 reads CASSLGYADTQYF. The CDR3 DNA reads as TGCGCCAGCAGCTTGGGGTACGCAGATACGCAGTATTTT.

The CDR3 nucleotides are TGTGCCAGCAGTCGCGATACAGGGGTAAATGGCTACACCTTC. Translating it yields CASSRDTGVNGYTF. V usage is TRBV6-4 and J usage is TRBJ1-2; 7 bases map to TRBD1. The V gene's germline CDR1 is MRHNA and CDR2 SNTAGT. CDR3 length: 14 amino acids. V was pared by 5 bases and J by 6 bases, with 9 bases of the junction left unmatched.

The chain links TRBV5-1 to TRBJ2-7; 14 nucleotides agree with TRBD2. J gave up 4 bases and V 4 bases, and 19 bases lay outside the gene matches. The CDR3 extends over 20 amino acids. CDR1 and CDR2 (germline): SGHRS, YFSETQ. This CDR3 is CASSQGTSGSLSHPGYEQYF. The CDR3 nucleotides are TGCGCCAGCAGCCAAGGGACTAGCGGGAGCCTGTCCCATCCGGGTTACGAGCAGTACTTC.

V is TRBV6-6 and J is TRBJ1-1; D possibly corresponds to TRBD1 (5 bases). Trimming took 5 bases from V and 1 from J, leaving 17 bases between them. The length of the CDR3 is 16 residues. Germline values: CDR1 MNHNY, CDR2 SVGAGI (reference sequence). The CDR3 sequence: CASSLRDARWNTEAFF. CDR3 nucleotide sequence: TGTGCCAGCAGTCTACGGGACGCTCGCTGGAACACTGAAGCTTTCTTT.

With respect to this clone: An end of the junction does not agree with germline; a read error may underlie this. The chain couples TRBV7-2 to TRBJ1-5, with D possibly TRBD1 on 5 matching bases. The CDR3 has 15 residues. From germline, CDR1 is SGHTA and CDR2 FQGNSA. Written as DNA, the CDR3 is TGTGCCAGCACTCTTGGGGGGGTCGGCAATCGGCCCCAGCATTTT. It codes for CASTLGGVGNRPQHF.

This chain links TRBV5-1 with TRBJ2-7; the D call may be TRBD1 or TRBD2 (5 bases each). CDR3 length: 14 amino acids. CDR1 and CDR2 from the germline V gene are SGHRS and YFSETQ. The V end lost 0 bases, the J end lost 5 bases, and 12 bases lay between the germline ends. The CDR3 sequence: CASSLEWGYDEQYF. The CDR3 DNA follows: TGCGCCAGCAGCTTGGAGTGGGGGTACGACGAGCAGTACTTC.

Note on this clone: A much larger clone lies a single base off, so this may be a read error. Other DNA sequences of this sample code for an identical CDR3. CDR3 DNA: TGTGCCAGCAGCTCCTCCGGGCAGAGCCAAGAGACCCAGTACTTC. Translated, it gives CASSSSGQSQETQYF. The chain uses TRBV7-2 and TRBJ2-5, with D unclear. CDR1 is SGHTA, CDR2 FQGNSA, per germline. The CDR3 extends over 15 amino acids. V lost 4 bases and J 1 base, leaving 13 bases between the germline ends.

On this clone itself: One base separates it from a far larger clone, so it is likely a read error. The same CDR3 is also encoded by other DNA sequences in this sample. This chain uses TRBV30 with TRBJ2-5, with a possible D match to TRBD2 (7 bases). CDR1 is GTSNPN and CDR2 is SVGIG in the germline V gene (reference sequence). The ends were cut back, 5 bases at V and 2 bases at J, with 12 bases in the middle. This CDR3 region has 13 residues. The CDR3 DNA reads as TGTGCCTGGGGGAGGGGACAACAAGAGACCCAGTACTTC. It translates to CAWGRGQQETQYF. The full variable domain, its missing parts supplied by reference TRBV30 and TRBJ2-5, is SQTIHQWPATLVQPVGSPLSLECTVEGTSNPNLYWYRQAAGRGLQLLFYSVGIGQISSEVPQNLSASRPQDRQFILSSKKLLLSDSGFYLCAWGRGQQETQYFGPGTRLLVL.

The V and J genes are TRBV19 and TRBJ1-2; D is perhaps TRBD1 (5 bases). Germline-derived CDR1 and CDR2 are LNHDA and SQIVND (reference sequence). This CDR3 region has 15 residues. Trimming pared 5 bases from V and 8 bases from J, leaving 21 bases between. The CDR3, as DNA: TGTGCCAGTAGTGTCCGGGACCCGCCTCCAGACGGCTACACCTTC. This encodes CASSVRDPPPDGYTF.

This clone was picked up one time. The germline gene is not matched at one end of the junction; a read error may be the cause. The rearrangement links TRBV11-3 to TRBJ1-1; no definite D call. Germline V gives CDR1 SGHNT, CDR2 YENEEA. The CDR3 loop spans 12 amino acids. The CDR3: CASSGRSPEAFF. CDR3 DNA sequence: TGTGCCAGCTCCGGTAGGTCCCCTGAGGCTTTCTTT.

For this clone: Other DNA sequences in the sample encode the same CDR3. This chain connects TRBV7-6 to TRBJ2-5, with 13 bases aligning to TRBD2. With V trimmed by 1 base and J by 2 bases, 4 bases remained unmatched. The CDR3 sequence is 17 residues long. The germline CDR1 and CDR2 sequences are SGHVS and FNYEAQ. The CDR3 bases are TGTGCCAGCAGCTTAGGACTAGCGGGAGGAGGACAAGAGACCCAGTACTTC. Translation gives CASSLGLAGGGQETQYF.

J is TRBJ2-1 and V is TRBV25-1, with a weak D call TRBD2 (7 bases). V was trimmed by 6 bases and J by 2 bases, leaving 17 bases between them. CDR3 length: 16 amino acids. Germline loops: CDR1 MGHDK, CDR2 SYGVNS. The CDR3 loop reads CASSSRGRGAYNEQFF. CDR3 nucleotide sequence: TGTGCCAGCAGCTCAAGGGGGAGGGGCGCCTACAATGAGCAGTTCTTC.

V usage is TRBV14 and J usage is TRBJ1-2; 8 bases are a match to TRBD1. The V gene's germline CDR1 is SGHDN and CDR2 FVKESK. This CDR3 spans 15 amino acids. V trimming: 1 base; J trimming: 7 bases; junction bases outside the gene matches: 8. CDR3 bases: TGTGCCAGCAGCCAAGGGACAGGGCGCTCACTTGGCTACACCTTC. Translation gives CASSQGTGRSLGYTF. Based on the CDR3 plus reference TRBV14 and TRBJ1-2, the full variable domain is EAGVTQFPSHSVIEKGQTVTLRCDPISGHDNLYWYRRVMGKEIKFLLHFVKESKQDESGMPNNRFLAERTGGTYSTLKVQPAELEDSGVYFCASSQGTGRSLGYTFGSGTRLTVV.

The V and J genes are TRBV28 and TRBJ1-6; no clear D gene. The CDR3 has 14 amino acids. V shed 5 bases and J shed 6 bases, with 11 bases lying between them. CDR1 MDHEN and CDR2 SYDVKM come from the germline V gene. CDR3 sequence (DNA): TGTGCCAGCAGTGATCGACGGGTTAATTCACCCCTCCACTTT. As protein: CASSDRRVNSPLHF.

The chain uses TRBV5-1 and TRBJ2-5; 10 bases agree with TRBD1. Germline V CDR1 and CDR2: SGHRS, YFSETQ. This CDR3 has 15 amino acids. J lost 1 base, V lost 4 bases, and 4 bases had no gene match. CDR3 region: CASSTGQGSQETQYF. The CDR3 coding sequence is TGCGCCAGCAGCACGGGACAGGGGAGCCAAGAGACCCAGTACTTC.

The rearrangement uses TRBV6-1 and TRBJ2-7; maybe TRBD2 (5 bases). CDR3 size: 15 residues. From germline, CDR1 is MNHNS and CDR2 SASEGT. Trimming pared 2 bases from V and 3 bases from J, leaving 14 bases between. The CDR3 loop is CASSERGPTIYEQYF. As DNA, the CDR3 is TGTGCCAGCAGTGAACGGGGTCCCACCATCTACGAGCAGTACTTC.

Note on this clone: The sample has other DNA sequences that encode this CDR3 too. This sequence joins TRBV30 and TRBJ1-5; D unclear. The CDR3 sequence is 13 residues long. With 0 bases removed from V and 0 bases from J, the gap between germline ends came to 3 bases. Germline CDR1 and CDR2: GTSNPN and SVGIG (reference sequence). The CDR3 is CAWSVSSNQPQHF. The CDR3 region has the DNA TGTGCCTGGAGTGTCTCTAGCAATCAGCCCCAGCATTTT.

The genes are TRBV19 and TRBJ1-5; weak D call: TRBD1 (5 bases). Germline V gene lookup returns CDR1 LNHDA and CDR2 SQIVND (reference sequence). This CDR3 comprises 15 residues. Trimming left V 4 bases short and J 1 base short, with 11 bases between. DNA for the CDR3: TGTGCCAGTAGTACAGGGTACGAAAGCAATCAGCCCCAGCATTTT. It is translated as CASSTGYESNQPQHF.

This clone was counted once. A far larger clone is only one base removed, so a read error is likely. Because it lacks the conserved phenylalanine or tryptophan at the end, this CDR3 is likely a read error. The chain carries TRBV29-1 and TRBJ1-1; no clear D gene. The germline V gene encodes CDR1 SQVTM and CDR2 ANQGSEA. The V and J ends lost 5 bases and 1 base respectively, with 8 bases between them. The CDR3 extends over 12 amino acids. CDR3: CSVSSGNTEAFL. The CDR3 DNA sequence: TGCAGCGTTTCTTCGGGGAACACTGAAGCTTTCCTT.

The rearrangement joins TRBV6-4 to TRBJ2-1; 13 bases map to TRBD2. Per germline, CDR1 MRHNA and CDR2 SNTAGT. With 5 bases clipped from V and 9 bases from J, the junction kept 10 bases outside the gene matches. CDR3 length equals 16 residues. CDR3 coding DNA: TGTGCCAGCAGTATAAAGGGGACTAGCGGGATAGGTGAGCAGTTCTTC. Its protein product is CASSIKGTSGIGEQFF.

The rearrangement joins TRBV6-1 to TRBJ1-5, with a weak D call TRBD1 (5 bases). CDR1 and CDR2 (germline): MNHNS, SASEGT. The CDR3 is 16 residues long. V was trimmed by 3 bases and J by 7 bases, leaving 19 bases between them. In nucleotides, the CDR3 is TGTGCCAGCAGTGATGTATCTCAGGGTGGCGGGCAGCCCCAGCATTTT. Protein: CASSDVSQGGGQPQHF.

The gene calls are TRBV28 and TRBJ2-4, with 8 bases matching TRBD2. The germline V gene encodes CDR1 MDHEN and CDR2 SYDVKM. The junction had 3 bases not matched to a gene; V was cut back by 5 bases and J by 3 bases. CDR3 length: 14 residues. CDR3 nucleotide sequence: TGTGCCAGCAGTCCCGGGAGGGGCAAAAACATTCAGTACTTC. Translating gives CASSPGRGKNIQYF.

The CDR3 is CASSQATGEDRGYTF. The CDR3 DNA sequence: TGCGCCAGCAGCCAGGCAACAGGGGAGGACCGCGGCTACACCTTC. V gene TRBV4-1 combines with J gene TRBJ1-2; 7 bases are a match to TRBD1. CDR3 length: 15 residues. Germline lookup yields CDR1 MGHRA and CDR2 YSYEKL. V gave up 3 bases and J gave up 8 bases; unmatched junction bases: 12.